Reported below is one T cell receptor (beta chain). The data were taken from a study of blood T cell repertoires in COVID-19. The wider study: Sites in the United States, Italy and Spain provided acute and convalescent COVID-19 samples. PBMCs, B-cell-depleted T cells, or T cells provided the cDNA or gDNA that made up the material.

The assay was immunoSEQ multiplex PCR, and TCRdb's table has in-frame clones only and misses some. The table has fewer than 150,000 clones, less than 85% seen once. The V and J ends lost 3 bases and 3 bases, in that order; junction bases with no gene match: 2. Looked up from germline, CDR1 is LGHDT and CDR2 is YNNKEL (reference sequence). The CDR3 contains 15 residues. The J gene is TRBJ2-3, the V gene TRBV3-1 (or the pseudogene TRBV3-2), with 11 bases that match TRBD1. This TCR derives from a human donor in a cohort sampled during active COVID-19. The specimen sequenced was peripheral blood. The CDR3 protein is CASSQGQGGTDTQYF. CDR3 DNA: TGTGCCAGCAGCCAGGGACAGGGGGGGACAGATACGCAGTATTTT.